These 24 T cell receptor beta chains came from one sample sequenced in a study of cytomegalovirus exposure and HLA in healthy donors. 13 Jbeta primers and 60 Vbeta primers were used for the PCR. The method was immunoSEQ multiplex PCR; TCRdb's version includes in-frame clones alone and lacks a portion of them. The sample lists under 150,000 clones, approximately 80% seen once, with around 2.4% in the top ten. Specimen: PBMCs. The receptors originated from a male donor in good health and CMV-seronegative.

The chain recombines TRBV25-1 with TRBJ1-2, with no clear D. Germline-derived CDR1 and CDR2 are MGHDK and SYGVNS. The V gene lost 5 bases and the J gene lost 8 bases, with 12 bases spanning the gap. The CDR3 length is 12 residues. The CDR3 nucleotides are TGTGCCAGCAGTCCCACCGGTCGGGGCTACACCTTC. This translates into CASSPTGRGYTF.

V usage is TRBV11-3 and J usage is TRBJ2-7; 9 bases are shared with TRBD1. The germline CDR1 and CDR2 sequences are SGHNT and YENEEA. V was clipped by 5 bases and J by 5 bases; unmatched bases: 10. The CDR3 is 15 residues long. In DNA form, the CDR3 reads TGTGCCAGCAGCCAATCCGGGACAGGGTTGGACGAGCAGTACTTC. It translates to CASSQSGTGLDEQYF.

This chain joins TRBV4-3 and TRBJ1-2; no clear D gene. Germline CDR1 LGHNA, CDR2 YSLEER. Trimming shortened V by 1 base and J by 6 bases, and 12 bases separated the two germline ends. This CDR3 is built from 14 residues. The CDR3 spells CASSQVIASDGYTF. The CDR3 DNA is TGCGCCAGCAGCCAAGTGATAGCTTCGGATGGCTACACCTTC.

The chain has TRBV7-6 and TRBJ2-7; 8 nucleotides match TRBD2. This CDR3 region has 15 residues. J was trimmed by 1 base and V by 8 bases; bases with no gene match: 10. Germline V gene lookup returns CDR1 SGHVS and CDR2 FNYEAQ. CDR3 nucleotides: TGTGCCAGCGCTAGCGGGTTCTCCTTTTCCTACGAGCAGTACTTC. As protein: CASASGFSFSYEQYF.

A few counts support this clone. The gene calls are TRBV18 and TRBJ1-4, with 9 bases lining up with TRBD1. V dropped 4 bases and J dropped 3; count of bases not matched to a gene: 0. The CDR3 has 14 residues. Per germline, CDR1 KGHSH and CDR2 LQKENI. The CDR3 sequence is CASSRQGANEKLFF. CDR3 DNA sequence: TGTGCCAGCTCACGACAGGGGGCTAATGAAAAACTGTTTTTT.

This clone has only a few counts. The rearrangement links TRBV4-3 to TRBJ1-1; no reliable D call. The CDR3 length is 14 residues. CDR1 is LGHNA and CDR2 is YSLEER in the germline V gene. Trimming left V 2 bases short and J 1 base short, with 8 bases between. The CDR3 sequence is CASSQQATNTEAFF. The CDR3 nucleotides read TGCGCCAGCAGCCAACAAGCTACGAACACTGAAGCTTTCTTT.

The chain is built from TRBV5-4 and TRBJ2-3, with a possible D match to TRBD1 (6 bases). Germline values: CDR1 SGHNT, CDR2 YYREEE (reference sequence). Deletions cut 3 bases from V and 0 bases from J, with 14 bases between. This CDR3 is 16 amino acids long. The CDR3 nucleotides are TGTGCCAGCAGCTCGAAGGGGGTAGTGAGCACAGATACGCAGTATTTT. Its translation is CASSSKGVVSTDTQYF.

The rearrangement links TRBV27 to TRBJ2-7, with TRBD1 matching over 9 bases. Germline CDR1 is MNHEY and CDR2 is SMNVEV (reference sequence). The CDR3 is 13 residues long. V trimming: 8 bases; J trimming: 4 bases; junction bases outside the gene matches: 6. The CDR3 reads CASGGQGFYEQYF. CDR3 sequence (DNA): TGTGCCAGCGGGGGACAGGGATTTTACGAGCAGTACTTC.

The chain has TRBV7-3 and TRBJ1-1; tentative D call: TRBD1 (6 bases). From germline, CDR1 is SGHTA and CDR2 FQGTGA. CDR3 length: 13 amino acids. The V and J ends lost 3 bases and 4 bases respectively, with 9 bases between them. CDR3 in DNA: TGTGCCAGCAGCTTCGACAGGACCACTGAAGCTTTCTTT. Translated, it gives CASSFDRTTEAFF.

This clone was seen a single time. This chain connects TRBV19 to TRBJ1-2; D might be TRBD1 (6 bases). Germline V gives CDR1 LNHDA, CDR2 SQIVND (reference sequence). V lost 3 bases, J lost 2 bases, and 10 bases lay in between. The CDR3 sequence is 14 residues long. CDR3 DNA: TGTGCCAGTAGTATGGGGACAACCAACTATGGCTACACCTTC. Amino acids: CASSMGTTNYGYTF.

In regard to this clone: This sample includes further DNA sequences coding for the same CDR3. The rearrangement uses TRBV5-1 and TRBJ1-1, with TRBD1 matching 12 bases. This CDR3 contains 14 residues. Losses at the gene ends were 4 bases for V and 7 bases for J; bases not matched to a gene: 5. The V gene's germline CDR1 is SGHRS and CDR2 YFSETQ. CDR3 bases: TGCGCCAGCAGCCCGGGACAGGGGGCGAGTGAAGCTTTCTTT. Translated: CASSPGQGASEAFF.

The chain's CDR3 is CASSQDPGSYNEQFF. The CDR3 DNA follows: TGCGCCAGCAGCCAAGATCCCGGTTCCTACAATGAGCAGTTCTTC. V gene TRBV4-3 combines with J gene TRBJ2-1; D is unclear. Germline V gene lookup returns CDR1 LGHNA and CDR2 YSLEER. The CDR3 has 15 residues. V gave up 0 bases and J gave up 1 base, with 7 bases separating them.

This chain connects TRBV30 to TRBJ2-3, with 7 bases that match TRBD2. The length of the CDR3 is 16 residues. J gave up 1 base and V 3 bases, and 10 bases lay outside the gene matches. Per germline, CDR1 GTSNPN and CDR2 SVGIG (reference sequence). CDR3 loop: CAWRPARTRGTDTQYF. The DNA of the CDR3 is TGTGCCTGGAGGCCCGCGAGGACTAGGGGCACAGATACGCAGTATTTT.

The J gene is TRBJ2-2, the V gene TRBV25-1; D unclear. In germline, CDR1 is MGHDK, CDR2 SYGVNS. CDR3 size: 13 residues. V was pared by 7 bases and J by 2 bases, with 8 bases between. CDR3 nucleotides: TGTGCCAGCACCGACTCTAACACCGGGGAGCTGTTTTTT. It encodes CASTDSNTGELFF.

The chain carries TRBV5-1 and TRBJ2-1, with D unclear. CDR1 is SGHRS, CDR2 YFSETQ, per germline. The CDR3 sequence is 13 residues long. V was cut by 0 bases and J by 6 bases, with 7 bases left in between. The CDR3 region is CASSLGFSNEQFF. As DNA, the CDR3 is TGCGCCAGCAGCTTGGGGTTCAGCAATGAGCAGTTCTTC.

This chain uses TRBV20-1 with TRBJ1-2; D not certain. This CDR3 contains 11 residues. Trimming removed 2 bases from V and 2 bases from J, with 3 bases in between. The germline V gene encodes CDR1 DFQATT and CDR2 SNEGSKA (reference sequence). The CDR3 nucleotides read TGCAGTGCTAGACAGAACTATGGCTACACCTTC. This translates into CSARQNYGYTF.

The chain recombines TRBV5-1 with TRBJ2-3, with D uncertain. The CDR3 totals 15 residues. V gave up 4 bases and J gave up 0 bases, with 12 bases separating them. Germline-derived CDR1 and CDR2 are SGHRS and YFSETQ. CDR3 residues: CASSPTVRSTDTQYF. CDR3 in DNA: TGCGCCAGCAGCCCTACGGTACGCAGCACAGATACGCAGTATTTT.

The rearrangement uses TRBV5-6 and TRBJ2-1, with 8 bases aligning to TRBD2. The CDR3 extends over 13 amino acids. Losses at the gene ends were 4 bases for V and 7 bases for J; bases not matched to a gene: 4. Per germline, CDR1 SGHDT and CDR2 YYEEEE. This chain's CDR3 is CASSREGRNEQFF. CDR3 nucleotide sequence: TGTGCCAGCAGCCGGGAGGGTAGGAATGAGCAGTTCTTC.

V gene TRBV27 combines with J gene TRBJ2-7; TRBD1 is a possible D gene (5 bases). Trimming cost V 2 bases and J 3 bases, with 14 bases left between them. CDR3 length: 15 amino acids. Per the germline V gene, CDR1 is MNHEY and CDR2 is SMNVEV (reference sequence). CDR3 amino acids: CASSLRGDPFYEQYF. In nucleotides, the CDR3 is TGTGCCAGCAGTTTAAGGGGTGACCCTTTCTACGAGCAGTACTTC.

The chain couples TRBV5-4 to TRBJ2-1; D call uncertain. CDR1 is SGHNT, CDR2 YYREEE, per germline (reference sequence). Trimming removed 0 bases from V and 7 bases from J, with 8 bases in between. The CDR3 has 13 residues. The CDR3 loop reads CASSLEERNEQFF. The CDR3 DNA sequence: TGTGCCAGCAGCTTGGAAGAACGGAATGAGCAGTTCTTC.

The table lists this clone with a count of one. V gene TRBV9 combines with J gene TRBJ2-1, with 10 bases identical to TRBD2. CDR3 length equals 14 residues. Trimming at V came to 3 bases and at J to 5 bases, leaving 2 bases not matched to a gene. Germline lookup yields CDR1 SGDLS and CDR2 YYNGEE. CDR3 amino acids: CASSDTSGNNEQFF. The CDR3 DNA reads as TGTGCCAGCAGCGATACTAGCGGGAACAATGAGCAGTTCTTC. The complete variable domain, with remaining parts taken from reference TRBV9 and TRBJ2-1, reads DSGVTQTPKHLITATGQRVTLRCSPRSGDLSVYWYQQSLDQGLQFLIQYYNGEERAKGNILERFSAQQFPDLHSELNLSSLELGDSALYFCASSDTSGNNEQFFGPGTRLTVL.

The chain combines TRBV7-6 with TRBJ2-7, with TRBD2 matching over 7 bases. CDR3 length: 16 amino acids. V lost 5 bases, J lost 4 bases, and 14 bases stayed unmatched. Germline V gives CDR1 SGHVS, CDR2 FNYEAQ. In nucleotides, the CDR3 is TGTGCCAGCAGCCTCAGGGAGGGACGGTTTATTTACGAGCAGTACTTC. It codes for CASSLREGRFIYEQYF.

A few counts support this clone. The J gene is TRBJ1-1, the V gene TRBV12-5; a weak D match, TRBD1 (5 bases). Germline V gene data show CDR1 as LGHNT and CDR2 as FRNRAP. CDR3 length: 13 amino acids. V dropped 1 base and J dropped 3 bases, with 6 bases sitting between them. CDR3 amino acids: CASGLGGYTEAFF. The CDR3 DNA is TGTGCTAGTGGTTTGGGGGGCTACACTGAAGCTTTCTTT.

This clone turned up a few times. The chain uses TRBV7-9 and TRBJ1-1; D is undetermined. This CDR3 is built from 15 residues. Between the trimmed V and J ends, which lost 6 bases and 2 bases, there was a span of 16 bases. Germline V gene sequence: CDR1 SEHNR, CDR2 FQNEAQ (reference sequence). Here the CDR3 reads CASRGLGQANTEAFF. For the CDR3, the DNA is TGTGCCAGCAGGGGCCTTGGGCAGGCTAACACTGAAGCTTTCTTT.